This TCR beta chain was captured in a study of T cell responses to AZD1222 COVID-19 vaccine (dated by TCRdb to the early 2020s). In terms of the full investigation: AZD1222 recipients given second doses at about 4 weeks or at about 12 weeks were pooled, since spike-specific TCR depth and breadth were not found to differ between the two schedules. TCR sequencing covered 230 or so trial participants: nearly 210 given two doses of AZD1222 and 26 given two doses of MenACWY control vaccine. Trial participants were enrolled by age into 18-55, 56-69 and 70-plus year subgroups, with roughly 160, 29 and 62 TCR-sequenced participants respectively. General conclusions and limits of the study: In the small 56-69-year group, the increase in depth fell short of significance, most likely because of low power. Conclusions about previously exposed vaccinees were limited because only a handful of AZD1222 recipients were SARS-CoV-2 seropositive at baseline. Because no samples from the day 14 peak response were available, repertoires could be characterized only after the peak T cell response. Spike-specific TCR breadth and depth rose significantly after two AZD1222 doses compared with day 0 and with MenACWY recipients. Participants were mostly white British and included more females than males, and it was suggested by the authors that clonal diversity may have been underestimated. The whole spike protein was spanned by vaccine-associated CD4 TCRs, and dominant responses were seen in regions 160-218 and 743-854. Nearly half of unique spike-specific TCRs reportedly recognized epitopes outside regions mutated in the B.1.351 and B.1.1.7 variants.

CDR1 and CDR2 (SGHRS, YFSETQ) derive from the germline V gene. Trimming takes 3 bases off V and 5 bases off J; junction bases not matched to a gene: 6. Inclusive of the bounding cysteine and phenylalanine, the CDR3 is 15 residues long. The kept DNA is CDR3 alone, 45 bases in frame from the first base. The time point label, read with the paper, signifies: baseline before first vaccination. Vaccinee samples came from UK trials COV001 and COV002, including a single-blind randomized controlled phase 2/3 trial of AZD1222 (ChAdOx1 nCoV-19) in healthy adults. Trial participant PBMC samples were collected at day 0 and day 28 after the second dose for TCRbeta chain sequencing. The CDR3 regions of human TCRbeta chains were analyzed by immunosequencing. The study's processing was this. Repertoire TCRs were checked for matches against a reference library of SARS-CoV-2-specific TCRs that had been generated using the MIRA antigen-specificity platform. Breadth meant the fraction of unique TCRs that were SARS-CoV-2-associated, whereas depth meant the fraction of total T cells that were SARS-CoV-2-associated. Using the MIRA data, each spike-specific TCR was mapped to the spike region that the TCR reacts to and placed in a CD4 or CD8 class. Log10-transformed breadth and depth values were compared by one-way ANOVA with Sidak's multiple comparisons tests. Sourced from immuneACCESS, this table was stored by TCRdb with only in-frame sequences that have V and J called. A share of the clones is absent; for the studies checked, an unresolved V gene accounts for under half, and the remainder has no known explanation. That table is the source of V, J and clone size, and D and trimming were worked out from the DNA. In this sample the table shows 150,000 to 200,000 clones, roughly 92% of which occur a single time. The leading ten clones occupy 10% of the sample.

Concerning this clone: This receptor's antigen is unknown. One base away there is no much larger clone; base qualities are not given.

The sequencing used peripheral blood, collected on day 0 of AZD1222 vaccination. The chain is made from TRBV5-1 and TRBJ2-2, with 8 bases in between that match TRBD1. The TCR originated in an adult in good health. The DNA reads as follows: TGCGCCAGCAGCTGGGGGACAGGTCGGACCGGGGAGCTGTTTTTT. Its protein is CASSWGTGRTGELFF.